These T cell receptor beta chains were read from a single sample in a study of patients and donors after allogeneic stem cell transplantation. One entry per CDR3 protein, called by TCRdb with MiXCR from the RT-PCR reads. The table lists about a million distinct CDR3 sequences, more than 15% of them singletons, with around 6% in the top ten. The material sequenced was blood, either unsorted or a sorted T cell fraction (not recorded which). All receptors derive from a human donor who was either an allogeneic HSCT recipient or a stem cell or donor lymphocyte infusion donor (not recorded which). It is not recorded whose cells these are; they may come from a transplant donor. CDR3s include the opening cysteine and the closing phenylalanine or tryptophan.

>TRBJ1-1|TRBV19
CASRQRGLNTEAFF
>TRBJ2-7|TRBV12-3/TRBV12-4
CASSSGTIYEQYF
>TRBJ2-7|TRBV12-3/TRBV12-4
CASSPLPPGTETYEQYF
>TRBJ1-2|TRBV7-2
CASVRRVLDRGSDGYTF
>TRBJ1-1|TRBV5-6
CASSLPGQGAEAFF
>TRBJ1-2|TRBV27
CASSSILGLANYGYTF
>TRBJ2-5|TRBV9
CASSGDQGTQYF
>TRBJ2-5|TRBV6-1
CASSQRWSKKETQYF
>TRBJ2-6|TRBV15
CATSRDRDSGANVLTF
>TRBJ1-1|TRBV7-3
CASSLTVWGPEAFF
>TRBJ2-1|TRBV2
CASSGGGQAFF
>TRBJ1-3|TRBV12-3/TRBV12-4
CASRSGSGRSGNTIYF
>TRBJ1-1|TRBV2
CASIVANTEAFF
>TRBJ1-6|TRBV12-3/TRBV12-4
CASSLRLGAVSSYNSPLHF
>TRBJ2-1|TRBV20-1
CSAEASDRSYNEQFF
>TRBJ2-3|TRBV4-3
CASSQDPASGVSTDTQYF
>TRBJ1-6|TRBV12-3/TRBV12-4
CASSPRQGVGLSPLHF
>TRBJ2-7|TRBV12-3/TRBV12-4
CASSTGPATYEQYF
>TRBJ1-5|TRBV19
CASRDRRKPDNQPQHF
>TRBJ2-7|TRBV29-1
CSVEGLAGFSYEQYF
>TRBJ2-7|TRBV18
CASSPASDRVYEQYF
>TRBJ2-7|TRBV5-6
CASSLVRTKFYEQYF
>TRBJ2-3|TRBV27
CASSLYRGTTDTQYF
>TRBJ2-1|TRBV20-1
CSARDPRHRGTGVGEQFF
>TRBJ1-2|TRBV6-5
CASSSGTLHGYTF
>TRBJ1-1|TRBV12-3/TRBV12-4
CASSFYLGGLNTEAFF
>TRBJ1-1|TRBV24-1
CATSVSGGGTEAFF
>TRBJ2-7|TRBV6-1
CATPGPPYEQYF
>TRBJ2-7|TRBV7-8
CASSLGRGEYEQYF
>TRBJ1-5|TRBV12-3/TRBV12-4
CATATEGRQPQHF
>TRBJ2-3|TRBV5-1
CASSPIPGTADTQYF
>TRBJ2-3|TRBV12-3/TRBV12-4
CAGGITDTQYF
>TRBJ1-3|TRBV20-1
CSATGLRGNTIYF
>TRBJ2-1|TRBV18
CASSPQSGGSFNEQFF
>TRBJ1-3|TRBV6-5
CASSYSTRSGNTIYF